A selection of T cell receptor beta chains follows, all from one sample in a study of persistence of HIV-infected CD4 T cells. These receptors' antigens are unknown. Produced via immunoSEQ multiplex PCR; TCRdb's table is partial and in-frame only. The sample has 10,000 or so clones, roughly 84% seen once. Source: CD4+ T cells sorted from PBMCs after approximately 19-hour stimulation, taken from a patient who received antiretroviral therapy. Receptors originate from an adult woman with HIV who was CMV-seropositive. Both conserved end residues are part of each CDR3. D genes are given only for firm matches. Not every row has a clone size; where given, it reads once, few, many or a size class.

.,13,.,TRBJ1-3,TRBV2,CASSNGLANTIYF,TGTGCCAGCAGTAATGGGCTTGCAAACACCATATATTTT
.,13,.,TRBJ2-1,TRBV6-4,CASSLTGFNEQFF,TGTGCCAGCAGTCTTACAGGGTTCAATGAGCAGTTCTTC
.,12,.,TRBJ2-1,TRBV28,CASRSYRVEQFF,TGTGCCAGCAGATCCTACAGGGTTGAGCAGTTCTTC
TRBD1,15,.,TRBJ2-1,TRBV14,CASSPQGAYYNEQFF,TGTGCCAGCAGCCCACAGGGGGCTTACTACAATGAGCAGTTCTTC
.,15,.,TRBJ2-7,TRBV7-8,CASSSKTGSSFEQYF,TGTGCCAGCAGTTCCAAAACAGGGAGTTCGTTCGAGCAGTACTTC
.,15,.,TRBJ1-2,TRBV24-1,CATSLSGSSFVGYTF,TGTGCCACCAGTTTATCGGGGTCGTCCTTTGTGGGCTACACCTTC
TRBD2,16,.,TRBJ2-1,TRBV29-1,CSVLLAGGISYNEQFF,TGCAGCGTTTTACTAGCGGGAGGGATCTCCTACAATGAGCAGTTCTTC
TRBD1,14,.,TRBJ2-1,TRBV5-5,CASSPGQGFNEQFF,TGTGCCAGCAGCCCGGGACAGGGGTTCAATGAGCAGTTCTTC
.,15,.,TRBJ2-3,TRBV28,CASSLAGAAGVTQYF,TGTGCCAGCAGTTTAGCAGGGGCCGCAGGGGTTACGCAGTATTTT
.,12,.,TRBJ1-1,TRBV5-5,CASSSEQAEAFF,TGTGCCAGCAGCTCCGAACAAGCTGAAGCTTTCTTT
TRBD2,16,.,TRBJ2-3,TRBV10-3,CAIRPGASGNTDTQYF,TGTGCCATCAGACCCGGGGCGAGCGGGAACACAGATACGCAGTATTTT
TRBD1,12,.,TRBJ1-2,TRBV6-1,CAGRDRGYGYTF,TGTGCCGGCAGGGACAGGGGCTATGGCTACACCTTC
.,17,.,TRBJ1-1,TRBV28,CASSFPGYYTINTEAFF,TGTGCCAGCAGTTTCCCAGGGTATTATACTATTAACACTGAAGCTTTCTTT
.,14,.,TRBJ2-1,TRBV5-8,CASSLGLGGDEQFF,TGTGCCAGCAGCTTGGGGCTAGGCGGAGATGAGCAGTTCTTC
.,12,.,TRBJ2-1,TRBV18,CASSPGADEQFF,TGTGCCAGCTCACCGGGGGCGGATGAGCAGTTCTTC
.,17,.,TRBJ1-1,TRBV5-6,CASSLAYTGTRTSEAFF,TGTGCCAGCAGCTTGGCCTATACCGGGACAAGGACGTCTGAAGCTTTCTTT
TRBD1,17,.,TRBJ2-2,TRBV7-2,CASSLGRTGQRTGELFF,TGTGCCAGCAGCTTAGGGCGGACAGGGCAAAGGACCGGGGAGCTGTTTTTT
.,14,few,TRBJ1-3,TRBV30,CAWSGQGSGNTIYF,TGTGCCTGGAGTGGGCAGGGATCTGGAAACACCATATATTTT
TRBD1,14,.,TRBJ2-2,TRBV29-1,CSARTGSETGELFF,TGCAGCGCTAGGACAGGGTCGGAAACCGGGGAGCTGTTTTTT
TRBD1,13,once,TRBJ1-3,TRBV5-1,CASSGDRGGTIYF,TGCGCCAGCAGCGGAGACAGGGGAGGCACCATATATTTT
.,16,.,TRBJ2-7,TRBV6-2/TRBV6-3,CASSYLPTVRSYEQYF,TGTGCCAGCAGTTACCTCCCGACGGTCCGCTCCTACGAGCAGTACTTC
.,15,.,TRBJ2-3,TRBV6-5,CASSPRVLRTDTQYF,TGTGCCAGCAGTCCCCGGGTACTGAGGACAGATACGCAGTATTTT
.,11,.,TRBJ2-2,TRBV10-1,CASMGPGELFF,TGCGCCAGCATGGGACCCGGGGAGCTGTTTTTT
TRBD1,15,.,TRBJ2-7,TRBV24-1,CATSDPGQGLNEQYF,TGTGCCACCAGTGACCCGGGACAGGGTCTAAACGAGCAGTACTTC
.,11,.,TRBJ2-3,TRBV28,CASTSGVTQYF,TGTGCCAGCACCTCAGGGGTTACGCAGTATTTT
TRBD1,14,.,TRBJ1-2,TRBV11-3,CASSTGQGLDGYTF,TGTGCCAGCAGCACCGGACAGGGGCTGGATGGCTACACCTTC
TRBD1,14,.,TRBJ1-5,TRBV10-3,CAVSPGQGDQPQHF,TGTGCCGTTAGCCCGGGACAGGGGGATCAGCCCCAGCATTTT
TRBD1,15,.,TRBJ1-2,TRBV7-6,CASSLQGGEAYGYTF,TGTGCCAGCAGCTTACAGGGGGGTGAAGCCTATGGCTACACCTTC
.,13,.,TRBJ2-7,TRBV19,CASSGANYYEQYF,TGTGCCAGTAGCGGGGCCAACTATTACGAGCAGTACTTC
.,15,.,TRBJ1-2,TRBV30,CAWSNSLGGMYGYTF,TGTGCCTGGAGTAATTCCCTGGGGGGGATGTATGGCTACACCTTC
.,15,.,TRBJ1-4,TRBV5-5,CASSWGETTNEKLFF,TGTGCCAGCAGCTGGGGGGAAACAACTAATGAAAAACTGTTTTTT
TRBD1,18,.,TRBJ1-2,TRBV5-1,CASSPLLTGGTRNYGYTF,TGCGCCAGCAGCCCCCTATTGACAGGGGGTACGCGAAACTATGGCTACACCTTC
TRBD1,13,.,TRBJ1-2,TRBV5-4,CASSFDRDYGYTF,TGTGCCAGCAGCTTTGACAGGGACTATGGCTACACCTTC
.,12,few,TRBJ2-3,TRBV5-1,CASSLASDTQYF,TGCGCCAGCAGCTTGGCGTCAGATACGCAGTATTTT
.,14,.,TRBJ2-6,TRBV19,CASAGVAGANVLTF,TGTGCCAGCGCCGGGGTAGCGGGGGCCAACGTCCTGACTTTC
.,14,.,TRBJ2-1,TRBV6-4,CASSDSSFVGEQFF,TGTGCCAGCAGTGACTCTAGTTTCGTGGGTGAGCAGTTCTTC
TRBD1,15,.,TRBJ1-3,TRBV28,CASTPEGASGNTIYF,TGTGCCAGCACCCCAGAGGGGGCATCGGGAAACACCATATATTTT
.,15,.,TRBJ1-5,TRBV30,CAWSPLNARNQPQHF,TGTGCCTGGAGTCCCTTGAACGCCCGCAATCAGCCCCAGCATTTT
.,12,.,TRBJ1-1,TRBV2,CASSEGTSEAFF,TGTGCCAGCAGTGAAGGGACATCTGAAGCTTTCTTT
.,14,few,TRBJ1-5,TRBV6-2/TRBV6-3,CASSSDLAAQPQHF,TGTGCCAGCAGTTCAGACCTTGCGGCTCAGCCCCAGCATTTT